Sequencing of this T cell receptor beta chain was carried out in a study of blood T cells in healthy people across ages. About the study: About one barcoded beta molecule per two T cells was captured by template switching.

Notes on the study in general: Naive T cell percentage by flow cytometry tracked strongly with beta diversity. Unsorted PBMCs prevented conclusive naive versus antigen-experienced comparison.

They isolated at least 6.5 million PBMCs from each sample. Next came a second PCR, run for about 7 to 12 cycles, which used a sample-barcoded 5' primer along with a J-beta primer mix. TCRdb used MiXCR to reprocess the 5' RACE reads, holding one entry per CDR3 protein. The sample consists of 550,000 to 750,000 distinct CDR3 sequences, around 21% of them appearing once. As concerns this clonotype: Its antigen is currently unknown. A junction boundary mismatches the germline segment, possibly from a read error.

Source material: blood. This clonotype was obtained from a man aged 70 or older in good health.

CDR3 region: CASSIRASVNYEQHF. DNA of the CDR3: TGTGCCAGCAGCATCCGGGCTAGCGTGAATTACGAGCAGCACTTC. The chain employs TRBV12-3 or TRBV12-4 and TRBJ2-1; possibly TRBD2 for D (6 bases). The length of the CDR3 is 15 residues.